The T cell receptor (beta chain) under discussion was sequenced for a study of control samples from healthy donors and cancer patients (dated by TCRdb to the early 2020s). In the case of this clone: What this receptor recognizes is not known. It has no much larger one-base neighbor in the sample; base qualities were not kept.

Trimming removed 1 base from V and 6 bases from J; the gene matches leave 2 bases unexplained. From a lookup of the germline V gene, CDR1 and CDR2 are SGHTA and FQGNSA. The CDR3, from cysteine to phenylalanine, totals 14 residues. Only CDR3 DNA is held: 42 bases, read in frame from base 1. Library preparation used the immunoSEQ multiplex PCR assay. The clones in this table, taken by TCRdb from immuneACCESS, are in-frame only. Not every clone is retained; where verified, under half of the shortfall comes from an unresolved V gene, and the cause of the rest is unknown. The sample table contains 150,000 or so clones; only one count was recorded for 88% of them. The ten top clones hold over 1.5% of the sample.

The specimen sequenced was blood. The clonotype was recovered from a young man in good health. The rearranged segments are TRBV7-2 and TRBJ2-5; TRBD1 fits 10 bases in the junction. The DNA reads TGTGCCAGCAGCTTAGGGACAGGGGGAAAGACCCAGTACTTC. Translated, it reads CASSLGTGGKTQYF.